The T cell receptor beta chain described here comes from a study of blood T cell repertoires in COVID-19. As for the study in general: Samples representing acute and convalescent COVID-19 were sourced from the United States, Italy and Spain.

Under the authors' procedure: Cell counts per sample came from amplifying reference gene primers. Assay: immunoSEQ multiplex PCR; the TCRdb copy retains only in-frame clones and omits some. The D gene and trimming were derived from the DNA, and the V and J assignments and clone size from that table. The top ten hold roughly 8.6% of the sample, which has 270,000 or so clones, approximately 87% seen once. The sequenced sample consisted of peripheral blood. The sequence was obtained from a human donor in a cohort sampled during active COVID-19.

CDR3: CASSLGTGQGKQYF. Here the CDR3 DNA reads TGTGCCAGCAGCTTAGGAACGGGACAGGGCAAGCAGTACTTC. V and J are TRBV11-3 and TRBJ2-7; TRBD1 matches at 9 bases. The CDR3 spans 14 residues. V was pared by 1 base and J by 8 bases, with 6 bases of the junction left unmatched. Germline-derived CDR1 and CDR2 are SGHNT and YENEEA.